Listed here are 20 T cell receptor beta chains from one sample, sequenced in a study of PD-1 blockade in classical Hodgkin lymphoma. With no exception, relapse followed autologous stem cell transplantation in all patients, and brentuximab vedotin exposure varied. Measured with immunoSEQ multiplex PCR; TCRdb has only the in-frame clones, and not every one. The table lists 12,000 to 15,000 clones, 85% to 90% of them singletons. The sample here was peripheral blood mononuclear cells (PBMCs), taken at baseline. The receptors shown here come from a human donor with classical Hodgkin lymphoma.

This chain uses TRBV10-3 with TRBJ1-4; no firm D call. The germline gives CDR1 ENHRY, CDR2 SYGVKD. The CDR3 consists of 14 residues. V dropped 7 bases and J dropped 0 bases, with 9 bases sitting between them. Here the CDR3 DNA reads TGTGCCATCAAAGAGGGCGCAACTAATGAAAAACTGTTTTTT. Its protein is CAIKEGATNEKLFF.

The chain couples TRBV2 to TRBJ2-2, with D perhaps given as TRBD1 or TRBD2 (5 bases each). The CDR3 extends over 15 amino acids. V was trimmed by 5 bases and J by 2 bases, leaving 12 bases between them. Germline V gene data show CDR1 as SNHLY and CDR2 as FYNNEI. This CDR3 is CASSSRELNTGELFF. The CDR3 nucleotides read TGTGCCAGCAGTAGCAGGGAGCTAAACACCGGGGAGCTGTTTTTT.

CDR3 in DNA: TGTGCCAGTAGTATTGCGCAGGGTGTGTACGAGCAGTACTTC. It encodes CASSIAQGVYEQYF. The chain uses TRBV19 and TRBJ2-7, with D perhaps TRBD1 (5 bases). The CDR3 extends over 14 amino acids. V shed 3 bases and J shed 4 bases, with 13 bases lying between them. From germline, CDR1 is LNHDA and CDR2 SQIVND (reference sequence).

CDR3 residues: CASSIAGQGYEQYF. The CDR3 DNA follows: TGTGCCAGTAGTATTGCCGGACAGGGCTACGAGCAGTACTTC. V gene TRBV19 combines with J gene TRBJ2-7; 8 bases fit TRBD1. This CDR3 has 14 residues. Germline trimming cut 3 bases from V and 3 bases from J; bases unmatched to any gene: 4. The germline V gene has CDR1 LNHDA and CDR2 SQIVND (reference sequence). Combining the CDR3 with reference TRBV19 and TRBJ2-7 gives the whole variable domain DGGITQSPKYLFRKEGQNVTLSCEQNLNHDAMYWYRQDPGQGLRLIYYSQIVNDFQKGDIAEGYSVSREKKESFPLTVTSAQKNPTAFYLCASSIAGQGYEQYFGPGTRLTVT.

The chain recombines TRBV28 with TRBJ1-1; possible D gene TRBD1, 6 bases. V was shortened by 6 bases and J by 5 bases, with 13 bases between the two germline ends. This CDR3 has 13 amino acids. Germline V CDR1 and CDR2: MDHEN, SYDVKM. The CDR3 sequence: CASSSRGGTEAFF. The CDR3 bases are TGTGCCAGCAGCTCCAGGGGAGGGACTGAAGCTTTCTTT.

This chain uses TRBV6-4 with TRBJ2-2, with a tentative D call TRBD2 (6 bases). CDR1 is MRHNA and CDR2 is SNTAGT in the germline V gene. This CDR3 spans 13 amino acids. With 4 bases removed from V and 5 bases from J, the gap between germline ends came to 8 bases. Here the CDR3 reads CASSVEGTGELFF. CDR3 DNA sequence: TGTGCCAGCAGTGTGGAGGGGACCGGGGAGCTGTTTTTT.

This chain links TRBV10-2 with TRBJ2-7; D possibly corresponds to TRBD2 (6 bases). The germline V gene encodes CDR1 WSHSY and CDR2 SAAADI. The CDR3 consists of 13 residues. Trimming pared 6 bases from V and 3 bases from J, leaving 12 bases between. CDR3 nucleotides: TGCGCCAGCAGGGTTGGCGGGGTCTACGAGCAGTACTTC. It encodes CASRVGGVYEQYF.

The chain couples TRBV25-1 to TRBJ2-5; the D is unclear. CDR1 and CDR2 (germline): MGHDK, SYGVNS. Trimming stripped 3 bases from V and 4 bases from J, with 12 bases between. This CDR3 comprises 14 residues. The CDR3 sequence is CASSEEGPVETQYF. CDR3 DNA sequence: TGTGCCAGCAGTGAGGAAGGGCCGGTAGAGACCCAGTACTTC.

This rearrangement joins TRBV30 to TRBJ1-1; tentative D call: TRBD1 (6 bases). CDR1 is GTSNPN, CDR2 SVGIG, per germline (reference sequence). V gave up 2 bases and J gave up 5 bases, with 18 bases separating them. The CDR3 consists of 15 residues. CDR3 sequence (DNA): TGTGCCTGGAGTACGGGAATCGGACAGCGTACTGAAGCTTTCTTT. The encoded protein is CAWSTGIGQRTEAFF.

The gene calls are TRBV10-3 and TRBJ1-5; no reliable D call. The CDR3 consists of 14 residues. The V end lost 0 bases, the J end lost 2 bases, and 5 bases lay between the germline ends. Germline V gene lookup returns CDR1 ENHRY and CDR2 SYGVKD. CDR3 protein: CAISESIGNQPQHF. CDR3 coding DNA: TGTGCCATCAGTGAGTCTATCGGCAATCAGCCCCAGCATTTT.

This chain links TRBV14 with TRBJ1-2, with 9 bases lining up with TRBD1. The CDR3 has 12 amino acids. With V trimmed by 4 bases and J by 8 bases, 2 bases remained unmatched. CDR1 and CDR2 (germline): SGHDN, FVKESK. Here the CDR3 reads CASSLGQGGYTF. CDR3 bases: TGTGCCAGCAGCCTCGGACAGGGGGGCTACACCTTC.

This clone was detected only a few times. In DNA form, the CDR3 reads TGTGCCACCACCGGGACTAGCGGGGGCCGGGGAGATACGCAGTATTTT. It yields the protein CATTGTSGGRGDTQYF. This chain uses TRBV2 with TRBJ2-3, with 14 bases matching TRBD2. The trim removed 10 bases at V and 5 bases at J, leaving 11 bases unmatched. This CDR3 is built from 16 residues. Germline V gene lookup returns CDR1 SNHLY and CDR2 FYNNEI.

The genes are TRBV9 and TRBJ2-1; 10 nucleotides align to TRBD2. The CDR3 extends over 16 amino acids. V dropped 4 bases and J dropped 3; count of bases not matched to a gene: 7. The germline V gene encodes CDR1 SGDLS and CDR2 YYNGEE. The CDR3 nucleotides read TGTGCCAGCAGCCTCTGGAGCGGGGGGGTCTACAATGAGCAGTTCTTC. Encoded protein: CASSLWSGGVYNEQFF.

The gene calls are TRBV4-3 and TRBJ1-3; D ambiguous. CDR3 length: 17 amino acids. CDR1 LGHNA and CDR2 YSLEER come from the germline V gene. The ends were cut back, 1 base at V and 0 bases at J, with 13 bases in the middle. CDR3 region: CASSQGLVEGSGNTIYF. The CDR3 region has the DNA TGCGCCAGCAGCCAAGGATTGGTTGAAGGCTCTGGAAACACCATATATTTT.

This chain links TRBV25-1 with TRBJ1-2; D might be TRBD1 (5 bases). Deletions cut 1 base from V and 9 bases from J, with 15 bases between. Germline CDR1 is MGHDK and CDR2 is SYGVNS. The CDR3 spans 14 residues. CDR3 sequence (DNA): TGTGCCAGCAGTGAATTGGGGACCGCGGGAAGCTACACCTTC. It encodes CASSELGTAGSYTF.

This clone has more than one count but fewer than ten. V gene TRBV7-9 combines with J gene TRBJ1-2, with 8 bases aligning to TRBD1. CDR3 length: 12 residues. The ends lost 6 bases at V and 8 bases at J; junction bases unmatched: 5. Looked up from germline, CDR1 is SEHNR and CDR2 is FQNEAQ (reference sequence). The chain's CDR3 is CASRSAGGGYTF. The CDR3 nucleotides read TGTGCCAGCAGATCCGCAGGGGGCGGCTACACCTTC.

The V gene is TRBV7-9, the J gene TRBJ1-1; D not certain. V was shortened by 1 base and J by 8 bases, with 11 bases between the two germline ends. The CDR3 consists of 13 residues. Germline CDR1 reads SEHNR; CDR2 reads FQNEAQ (reference sequence). CDR3 loop: CASSLGGSLEAFF. DNA for the CDR3: TGTGCCAGCAGCTTAGGGGGTTCCCTCGAAGCTTTCTTT.

This chain joins TRBV6-6 and TRBJ2-7, with D hard to call. Germline V CDR1 and CDR2: MNHNY, SVGAGI (reference sequence). This CDR3 comprises 12 residues. V lost 6 bases and J lost 4, with 10 bases in between. The CDR3 loop reads CASRAKEYEQYF. The DNA for the CDR3 is TGTGCCAGCAGGGCGAAGGAGTACGAGCAGTACTTC.

The rearrangement joins TRBV5-1 to TRBJ1-3, with 7 bases lining up with TRBD1. CDR1 is SGHRS, CDR2 YFSETQ, per germline. This CDR3 region has 18 residues. J was trimmed by 0 bases and V by 4 bases; bases with no gene match: 13. CDR3 bases: TGCGCCAGCAGCCGAAACCCGGGACAGATCCGCTCTGGAAACACCATATATTTT. Protein: CASSRNPGQIRSGNTIYF. The full variable domain, with the rest looked up from reference TRBV5-1 and TRBJ1-3, is KAGVTQTPRYLIKTRGQQVTLSCSPISGHRSVSWYQQTPGQGLQFLFEYFSETQRNKGNFPGRFSGRQFSNSRSEMNVSTLELGDSALYLCASSRNPGQIRSGNTIYFGEGSWLTVV.

This clone came up once. The V gene is TRBV28, the J gene TRBJ2-7, with D uncertain. The germline gives CDR1 MDHEN, CDR2 SYDVKM. The CDR3 extends over 13 amino acids. V was cut by 8 bases and J by 3 bases, with 14 bases left in between. The CDR3 is CASAEAGRYEQYF. CDR3 nucleotide sequence: TGTGCCAGCGCTGAGGCAGGCCGCTACGAGCAGTACTTC.